These T cell receptor beta chains were read from a single sample in a study of T cell responses to AZD1222 COVID-19 vaccine. Sequencing was performed with immunoSEQ multiplex PCR; in TCRdb, only in-frame clones are kept and a portion is missing. The sample lists more than 85,000 clones; more than 75% were seen once. The starting material was peripheral blood, obtained 28 days after the second AZD1222 dose. Source of these receptors: an adult who received the AZD1222 COVID-19 vaccine. Each CDR3 is given with its conserved first and last residue. D genes are given only for firm matches. Part of the rows lack a size; the others show once, few, many or a class for expanded clones.

abundance: -; v_gene: TRBV2; j_gene: TRBJ1-3; d_gene: TRBD1; CDR3aa: CASSLDRGPGNTIYF; CDR3nt: TGTGCCAGCAGTCTAGACAGGGGGCCTGGAAACACCATATATTTT
abundance: -; v_gene: TRBV19; j_gene: TRBJ2-1; d_gene: TRBD2; CDR3aa: CASKLAGGLNEQFF; CDR3nt: TGTGCCAGTAAGCTAGCGGGAGGGCTAAATGAGCAGTTCTTC
abundance: -; v_gene: TRBV7-2; j_gene: TRBJ1-1; d_gene: -; CDR3aa: CASAWGSEAFF; CDR3nt: TGTGCCAGCGCTTGGGGATCTGAAGCTTTCTTT
abundance: -; v_gene: TRBV7-3; j_gene: TRBJ1-2; d_gene: TRBD1; CDR3aa: CASSPGQGPDGYTF; CDR3nt: TGTGCCAGCAGCCCAGGACAGGGACCCGATGGCTACACCTTC
abundance: -; v_gene: TRBV7-9; j_gene: TRBJ1-4; d_gene: TRBD1; CDR3aa: CASSSGTAVEKLFF; CDR3nt: TGTGCCAGCAGCTCCGGGACAGCCGTTGAAAAACTGTTTTTT
abundance: -; v_gene: TRBV3-1/TRBV3-2; j_gene: TRBJ2-4; d_gene: -; CDR3aa: CASSQEGATGNIQYF; CDR3nt: TGTGCCAGCAGCCAAGAGGGGGCCACAGGAAACATTCAGTACTTC
abundance: -; v_gene: TRBV19; j_gene: TRBJ1-4; d_gene: TRBD1; CDR3aa: CASRISQGARDEKLFF; CDR3nt: TGTGCCAGTAGAATCTCACAGGGGGCGAGGGATGAAAAACTGTTTTTT
abundance: -; v_gene: TRBV29-1; j_gene: TRBJ2-2; d_gene: TRBD1; CDR3aa: CSVEGDRAAGELFF; CDR3nt: TGCAGCGTTGAAGGGGACAGGGCGGCCGGGGAGCTGTTTTTT
abundance: -; v_gene: TRBV7-8; j_gene: TRBJ2-5; d_gene: TRBD2; CDR3aa: CASTKAGKGTQYF; CDR3nt: TGTGCCAGCACCAAAGCGGGGAAGGGGACCCAGTACTTC
abundance: -; v_gene: TRBV6-5; j_gene: TRBJ2-1; d_gene: TRBD1; CDR3aa: CAGTGSYNEQFF; CDR3nt: TGTGCCGGGACAGGTTCCTACAATGAGCAGTTCTTC
abundance: -; v_gene: TRBV9; j_gene: TRBJ2-1; d_gene: -; CDR3aa: CASIIRSTGPTLYHEQFF; CDR3nt: TGTGCCAGCATAATTAGGTCGACGGGACCAACCTTATACCATGAGCAGTTCTTC
abundance: -; v_gene: TRBV7-3; j_gene: TRBJ1-4; d_gene: TRBD1; CDR3aa: CASSRDRNEKLFF; CDR3nt: TGTGCCAGCAGCCGGGACAGAAATGAAAAACTGTTTTTT
abundance: many; v_gene: TRBV7-3; j_gene: TRBJ2-1; d_gene: -; CDR3aa: CASSLTPGETDNEQFF; CDR3nt: TGTGCCAGCAGCTTAACCCCAGGGGAGACGGACAATGAGCAGTTCTTC
abundance: -; v_gene: TRBV7-3; j_gene: TRBJ1-1; d_gene: -; CDR3aa: CASSTSPNTEAFF; CDR3nt: TGTGCCAGCAGCACGTCACCCAACACTGAAGCTTTCTTT
abundance: -; v_gene: TRBV7-2; j_gene: TRBJ2-2; d_gene: TRBD2; CDR3aa: CASSSSLTSVNTGELFF; CDR3nt: TGTGCCAGCAGCTCATCCCTGACTAGCGTGAACACCGGGGAGCTGTTTTTT
abundance: -; v_gene: TRBV7-9; j_gene: TRBJ2-3; d_gene: TRBD2; CDR3aa: CASSLIRSGSSNTDTQYF; CDR3nt: TGTGCCAGCAGCTTAATCCGTAGCGGGAGTTCCAACACAGATACGCAGTATTTT
abundance: -; v_gene: TRBV2; j_gene: TRBJ2-1; d_gene: -; CDR3aa: CASKGRTYNEQFF; CDR3nt: TGTGCCAGCAAGGGACGCACCTACAATGAGCAGTTCTTC
abundance: -; v_gene: TRBV11-2; j_gene: TRBJ2-1; d_gene: -; CDR3aa: CASSLQISNEQFF; CDR3nt: TGTGCCAGCAGCCTACAGATTAGTAATGAGCAGTTCTTC
abundance: -; v_gene: TRBV18; j_gene: TRBJ2-1; d_gene: -; CDR3aa: CASSPRQASFSNEQFF; CDR3nt: TGTGCCAGCTCACCTCGCCAGGCCTCCTTCAGCAATGAGCAGTTCTTC
abundance: -; v_gene: TRBV6-5; j_gene: TRBJ2-4; d_gene: -; CDR3aa: CASFRDNPAKNIQYF; CDR3nt: TGTGCCAGCTTTCGAGACAACCCAGCCAAAAACATTCAGTACTTC
abundance: -; v_gene: TRBV30; j_gene: TRBJ2-3; d_gene: TRBD1; CDR3aa: CAWKQGAWLDTQYF; CDR3nt: TGTGCCTGGAAACAGGGGGCTTGGTTAGATACGCAGTATTTT
abundance: -; v_gene: TRBV23-1; j_gene: TRBJ2-4; d_gene: -; CDR3aa: CATSLLVAKNIQYF; CDR3nt: TGCGCCACCTCCCTTCTGGTAGCCAAAAACATTCAGTACTTC
abundance: -; v_gene: TRBV24-1; j_gene: TRBJ2-7; d_gene: TRBD1; CDR3aa: CATSDAGTGINEQYF; CDR3nt: TGTGCCACCAGTGATGCCGGGACAGGGATTAACGAGCAGTACTTC
abundance: -; v_gene: TRBV7-9; j_gene: TRBJ2-5; d_gene: TRBD2; CDR3aa: CASSSLAGKGETQYF; CDR3nt: TGTGCCAGCAGCTCATTAGCGGGGAAGGGGGAGACCCAGTACTTC
abundance: -; v_gene: TRBV10-3; j_gene: TRBJ2-1; d_gene: -; CDR3aa: CAISVPDNNEQFF; CDR3nt: TGTGCCATCAGTGTCCCCGACAACAATGAGCAGTTCTTC
abundance: -; v_gene: TRBV28; j_gene: TRBJ1-2; d_gene: -; CDR3aa: CASCPGYYGYTF; CDR3nt: TGTGCCAGCTGCCCGGGGTACTATGGCTACACCTTC
abundance: once; v_gene: TRBV5-4; j_gene: TRBJ2-3; d_gene: -; CDR3aa: CASSWGGRKQIRPDTQYF; CDR3nt: TGTGCCAGCAGCTGGGGTGGAAGGAAGCAGATACGTCCAGATACGCAGTATTTT
abundance: -; v_gene: TRBV29-1; j_gene: TRBJ1-2; d_gene: -; CDR3aa: CSVVTVNYGYTF; CDR3nt: TGCAGCGTTGTAACAGTTAACTATGGCTACACCTTC
abundance: -; v_gene: TRBV18; j_gene: TRBJ1-3; d_gene: TRBD1; CDR3aa: CASSWDSRGSGNTIYF; CDR3nt: TGTGCCAGCTCATGGGACAGCCGGGGCTCTGGAAACACCATATATTTT
abundance: -; v_gene: TRBV30; j_gene: TRBJ1-2; d_gene: -; CDR3aa: CAWSVSWGNYGYTF; CDR3nt: TGTGCCTGGAGTGTATCGTGGGGTAACTATGGCTACACCTTC
abundance: -; v_gene: TRBV27; j_gene: TRBJ2-3; d_gene: -; CDR3aa: CASSRARLRGTDTQYF; CDR3nt: TGTGCCAGCAGCAGGGCGAGGTTGAGGGGCACAGATACGCAGTATTTT
abundance: -; v_gene: TRBV27; j_gene: TRBJ2-6; d_gene: -; CDR3aa: CASSHPGANVLTF; CDR3nt: TGTGCCAGCAGTCACCCTGGGGCCAACGTCCTGACTTTC
abundance: -; v_gene: TRBV28; j_gene: TRBJ2-3; d_gene: -; CDR3aa: CASNLLGDTQYF; CDR3nt: TGTGCCAGCAATCTTCTTGGGGATACGCAGTATTTT
abundance: -; v_gene: TRBV6-5; j_gene: TRBJ1-2; d_gene: -; CDR3aa: CASSYGGPTSYGYTF; CDR3nt: TGTGCCAGCAGTTACGGGGGCCCGACCAGCTATGGCTACACCTTC
abundance: -; v_gene: TRBV6-4; j_gene: TRBJ1-5; d_gene: -; CDR3aa: CASSGGPNQPQHF; CDR3nt: TGTGCCAGCTCGGGGGGCCCCAATCAGCCCCAGCATTTT